Each of the 3 T cell receptor beta chains below was sequenced from the same sample in a study of cytomegalovirus exposure and HLA in healthy donors. PCR primers comprised 60 Vbeta and 13 Jbeta primers. Some clones are missing from TCRdb's copy, which holds only in-frame ones; the method was immunoSEQ multiplex PCR. The sample includes over 150,000 clones, 82% of them seen just once. Sequencing was done on a sample of PBMCs. These receptors originate from a boy between 2 and 10 years old in good health and CMV-seronegative.

V is TRBV6-5 and J is TRBJ2-7; a weak D match, TRBD2 (7 bases). This CDR3 is 15 amino acids long. Germline-derived CDR1 and CDR2 are MNHEY and SVGAGI. Deletions cut 5 bases from V and 2 bases from J, with 16 bases between. The CDR3 DNA reads as TGTGCCAGCAGTGGGGGCGGGGGCCTTCCCTACGAGCAGTACTTC. Its protein product is CASSGGGGLPYEQYF.

This clone appeared a few times. The chain links TRBV25-1 to TRBJ1-1, with D tentatively TRBD1 (5 bases). The ends were cut back, 1 base at V and 1 base at J, with 13 bases in the middle. This CDR3 has 16 residues. The germline V gene encodes CDR1 MGHDK and CDR2 SYGVNS. CDR3 in DNA: TGTGCCAGCAGTGAATCGGGGAGGGGCGCGAACACTGAAGCTTTCTTT. Translated: CASSESGRGANTEAFF.

The chain carries TRBV6-5 and TRBJ1-1; 8 bases are a match to TRBD1. Germline-derived CDR1 and CDR2 are MNHEY and SVGAGI. J was trimmed by 2 bases and V by 6 bases; bases with no gene match: 8. CDR3 size: 15 residues. This CDR3 is CASRTRTGQNTEAFF. CDR3 nucleotide sequence: TGTGCCAGCAGAACACGGACAGGGCAAAACACTGAAGCTTTCTTT.